Each of the 31 T cell receptor beta chains below was sequenced from the same sample in a study of graft-versus-host responses after intestinal transplantation. TCRdb keeps only in-frame clones here, not all; method: immunoSEQ multiplex PCR. The sample has more than 95,000 clones; 90% to 95% are singletons. For these receptors, no antigen is known. The starting material was unstimulated CD4+ T cells sorted from spleen or lymph node cells, obtained before intestinal transplant. Every receptor here comes from a human donor who received an intestinal transplant.

This clone was observed a handful of times. The rearrangement uses TRBV2 and TRBJ1-2; D is perhaps TRBD1 (5 bases). The CDR3 has 11 residues. The V gene lost 6 bases and the J gene lost 7 bases, with 9 bases spanning the gap. Germline V gene sequence: CDR1 SNHLY, CDR2 FYNNEI. CDR3: CASRGDSGYTF. The CDR3 DNA follows: TGTGCCAGCAGAGGGGATTCTGGCTACACCTTC. Full variable domain (rest looked up from reference TRBV2 and TRBJ1-2): EPEVTQTPSHQVTQMGQEVILRCVPISNHLYFYWYRQILGQKVEFLVSFYNNEISEKSEIFDDQFSVERPDGSNFTLKIRSTKLEDSAMYFCASRGDSGYTFGSGTRLTVV.

This chain links TRBV4-2 with TRBJ2-6, with D perhaps TRBD2 (5 bases). The germline gives CDR1 LGHNA, CDR2 YNFKEQ. The length of the CDR3 is 17 residues. V lost 4 bases and J 0 bases, leaving 13 bases between the germline ends. The CDR3, as DNA: TGTGCCAGCAGCCCTTTGCTGAGGGTCTCTGGGGCCAACGTCCTGACTTTC. It translates to CASSPLLRVSGANVLTF.

The V and J genes are TRBV9 and TRBJ2-5, with no clear D. The CDR3 runs 14 residues. Germline CDR1 reads SGDLS; CDR2 reads YYNGEE. V lost 0 bases to trimming and J lost 5 bases, with 11 bases between them. CDR3 DNA: TGTGCCAGCAGCGTAGGCGCGAGAAAGGAGACCCAGTACTTC. It is translated as CASSVGARKETQYF.

This clone was counted only a few times. The chain couples TRBV7-9 to TRBJ2-2; 11 bases agree with TRBD2. Germline V CDR1 and CDR2: SEHNR, FQNEAQ (reference sequence). CDR3 length: 18 amino acids. Trimming removed 2 bases from V and 4 bases from J; junction bases left unmatched: 9. In DNA, the CDR3 is TGTGCCAGCAGCTTAACCCCGACTAGCGGGGTGGGCACCGGGGAGCTGTTTTTT. Translated: CASSLTPTSGVGTGELFF.

J is TRBJ2-5 and V is TRBV6-1; 7 nucleotides agree with TRBD2. Matching the DNA end better, TRBJ2-7 makes the J call doubtful. The germline gives CDR1 MNHNS, CDR2 SASEGT. This CDR3 comprises 16 residues. In DNA form, the CDR3 reads TGTGCCAGCAGTGAAGCCGGCGGGGGAAGGCCCTACGAGCAGTACTTC. It codes for CASSEAGGGRPYEQYF.

V is TRBV9 and J is TRBJ1-2; D possibly corresponds to TRBD1 (6 bases). Trimming removed 6 bases from V and 7 bases from J, with 19 bases in between. Per germline, CDR1 SGDLS and CDR2 YYNGEE. This CDR3 is built from 14 residues. CDR3 residues: CASTLRGGDFGYTF. The CDR3 DNA is TGTGCCAGCACCCTTCGGGGGGGCGATTTTGGCTACACCTTC.

The chain has TRBV4-3 and TRBJ1-5; TRBD1 might be the D (6 bases). The V and J ends lost 4 bases and 7 bases respectively, with 14 bases between them. This CDR3 has 14 amino acids. Germline loops: CDR1 LGHNA, CDR2 YSLEER. As DNA, the CDR3 is TGCGCCAGCAGCCTAGCAACAGGGAACCAGCCCCAGCATTTT. As protein: CASSLATGNQPQHF.

The J gene is TRBJ2-1, the V gene TRBV10-2, with 14 bases identical to TRBD2. V shed 10 bases and J 9 bases; nucleotides not matched to a gene: 8. From germline, CDR1 is WSHSY and CDR2 SAAADI. The CDR3 has 14 residues. CDR3 region: CAISNGLAGGEQFF. As DNA, the CDR3 is TGCGCCATTTCGAACGGACTAGCGGGGGGTGAGCAGTTCTTC.

The chain couples TRBV5-1 to TRBJ1-5, with 7 bases fitting TRBD1. Trimming cost V 5 bases and J 3 bases; bases outside gene matches: 2. CDR1 and CDR2 (germline): SGHRS, YFSETQ. This CDR3 is 13 amino acids long. CDR3 nucleotide sequence: TGCGCCAGCAGGAGGGGGCCCAATCAGCCCCAGCATTTT. Protein: CASRRGPNQPQHF.

This chain joins TRBV6-6 and TRBJ1-4, with TRBD1 identical over 8 bases. This CDR3 comprises 14 residues. The germline V gene encodes CDR1 MNHNY and CDR2 SVGAGI (reference sequence). Trimming at V came to 3 bases and at J to 11 bases, leaving 8 bases not matched to a gene. In nucleotides, the CDR3 is TGTGCCAGCAGTTATAGACAGGGGAGAGAGAAACTGTTTTTT. Translated: CASSYRQGREKLFF.

The V call is TRBV7-9, the J call TRBJ1-1, with D unresolved. V lost 2 bases, J lost 10 bases, and 14 bases lay in between. The CDR3 runs to 13 residues. The germline CDR1 and CDR2 sequences are SEHNR and FQNEAQ (reference sequence). The CDR3, as DNA: TGTGCCAGCAGCTTACGAAGCGGGCTGGCAGCTTTCTTT. This gives the protein CASSLRSGLAAFF.

Only one count was recorded for this clone. This chain joins TRBV4-2 and TRBJ2-2; 11 nucleotides agree with TRBD2. V trimming: 3 bases; J trimming: 4 bases; junction bases outside the gene matches: 4. The CDR3 length is 16 residues. Germline-derived CDR1 and CDR2 are LGHNA and YNFKEQ. CDR3 protein: CASSQVSGRGTGELFF. CDR3 nucleotides: TGTGCCAGCAGCCAGGTTAGCGGGAGGGGCACCGGGGAGCTGTTTTTT.

V is TRBV27 and J is TRBJ2-1; TRBD1 is a possible D gene (6 bases). The CDR3 is 11 amino acids. Germline CDR1 reads MNHEY; CDR2 reads SMNVEV (reference sequence). Between the trimmed V and J ends, which lost 8 bases and 6 bases, there was a span of 8 bases. CDR3 residues: CASLRGNEQFF. The CDR3 DNA reads as TGTGCCAGCCTCAGGGGCAATGAGCAGTTCTTC.

The chain is built from TRBV30 and TRBJ1-4; 7 positions match TRBD1. The J segment lost 8 bases and the V segment lost 2 bases, leaving 14 bases of the junction unmatched. The CDR3 loop spans 16 amino acids. CDR1 and CDR2 from the germline V gene are GTSNPN and SVGIG (reference sequence). CDR3 DNA sequence: TGTGCCTGGAGTAGGTTGGCAGGGGGTTCCCTAGAAAAACTGTTTTTT. It translates to CAWSRLAGGSLEKLFF. Variable domain in full (rest from reference TRBV30 and TRBJ1-4): SQTIHQWPATLVQPVGSPLSLECTVEGTSNPNLYWYRQAAGRGLQLLFYSVGIGQISSEVPQNLSASRPQDRQFILSSKKLLLSDSGFYLCAWSRLAGGSLEKLFFGSGTQLSVL.

The J gene is TRBJ2-5, the V gene TRBV6-1, with D uncertain. From germline, CDR1 is MNHNS and CDR2 SASEGT. V lost 4 bases and J lost 1, with 7 bases in between. The CDR3 covers 13 residues. The CDR3 loop reads CASSGRSQETQYF. CDR3 DNA sequence: TGTGCCAGCAGTGGACGGAGCCAAGAGACCCAGTACTTC.

The genes are TRBV18 and TRBJ1-1; 11 bases are a match to TRBD1. The CDR3 has 14 amino acids. The V and J ends lost 5 bases and 5 bases, in that order; junction bases with no gene match: 4. Germline CDR1 KGHSH, CDR2 LQKENI. The CDR3 DNA follows: TGTGCCAGCTCATCCGGGACAGGGGGGACTGAAGCTTTCTTT. Protein product: CASSSGTGGTEAFF. The complete variable domain, with remaining parts taken from reference TRBV18 and TRBJ1-1, reads NAGVMQNPRHLVRRRGQEARLRCSPMKGHSHVYWYRQLPEEGLKFMVYLQKENIIDESGMPKERFSAEFPKEGPSILRIQQVVRGDSAAYFCASSSGTGGTEAFFGQGTRLTVV.

The genes are TRBV28 and TRBJ1-5; D not certain. CDR1 is MDHEN, CDR2 SYDVKM, per germline. V was shortened by 7 bases and J by 9 bases, with 22 bases between the two germline ends. This CDR3 has 15 amino acids. The CDR3 spells CASTQLVPGPGPQHF. The CDR3 DNA reads as TGTGCCAGCACCCAACTCGTCCCAGGCCCAGGGCCCCAGCATTTT.

V usage is TRBV4-2 and J usage is TRBJ1-1, with D possibly TRBD1 on 5 matching bases. CDR1 and CDR2 (germline): LGHNA, YNFKEQ. There are 16 residues in the CDR3. V dropped 0 bases and J dropped 4 bases, with 15 bases sitting between them. CDR3 nucleotides: TGTGCCAGCAGCCAAGAGGGGGGTGGGAGTGTCACTGAAGCTTTCTTT. Protein product: CASSQEGGGSVTEAFF.

This clone was seen only a few times. The CDR3 nucleotides are TGTGCCAGTAGTGGGACTGTGAATGAAAAACTGTTTTTT. Translated, it gives CASSGTVNEKLFF. V usage is TRBV19 and J usage is TRBJ1-4, with D possibly TRBD1 on 5 matching bases. Trimming stripped 5 bases from V and 5 bases from J, with 9 bases between. Germline-derived CDR1 and CDR2 are LNHDA and SQIVND (reference sequence). This CDR3 contains 13 residues.

The rearrangement links TRBV7-2 to TRBJ2-5; the D is unclear. The J call may be wrong; the DNA end is better matched by TRBJ2-7. Germline values: CDR1 SGHTA, CDR2 FQGNSA. The CDR3 loop spans 13 amino acids. The CDR3 is CASSTTRTYEQYF. Here the CDR3 DNA reads TGTGCCAGCAGCACGACAAGAACCTACGAGCAGTACTTC.

The V and J genes are TRBV25-1 and TRBJ1-2; D possibly corresponds to TRBD1 (6 bases). V lost 3 bases to trimming and J lost 1 base, with 12 bases between them. Looked up from germline, CDR1 is MGHDK and CDR2 is SYGVNS. The CDR3 is made up of 15 amino acids. CDR3 sequence (DNA): TGTGCCAGCAGTGAGCCGACAGGCCTTAACTATGGCTACACCTTC. As protein: CASSEPTGLNYGYTF.

A remark on this clone: Other DNA sequences in this sample translate to the same CDR3. The genes are TRBV2 and TRBJ2-1, with 12 bases lining up with TRBD2. The CDR3 is 17 residues long. V dropped 9 bases and J dropped 7; count of bases not matched to a gene: 16. The germline CDR1 and CDR2 sequences are SNHLY and FYNNEI. The CDR3 bases are TGTGCCAGGAGTCTAGCGGGAGGGCCCGTTGGTGGGAATGAGCAGTTCTTC. This codes for CARSLAGGPVGGNEQFF.

The rearrangement uses TRBV28 and TRBJ1-2; D call uncertain. Trimming took 4 bases from V and 2 from J, leaving 14 bases between them. The CDR3 length is 15 residues. The V gene's germline CDR1 is MDHEN and CDR2 SYDVKM. In DNA form, the CDR3 reads TGTGCCAGCAGTTCCTGGACTGGAACAAACTATGGCTACACCTTC. Its translation is CASSSWTGTNYGYTF.

The V gene is TRBV6-7, the J gene TRBJ1-3, with 7 bases matching TRBD1. TRBV6-7 is given ORF status, its function remaining uncertain. The CDR3 covers 18 residues. Trimming removed 0 bases from V and 1 base from J; junction bases left unmatched: 9. This chain's CDR3 is CASSYSAETGRSGNTIYF. CDR3 DNA: TGTGCCAGCAGTTACTCAGCGGAGACAGGGCGGTCTGGAAACACCATATATTTT.

V gene TRBV2 combines with J gene TRBJ2-5, with 7 bases that match TRBD1. In germline, CDR1 is SNHLY, CDR2 FYNNEI. The CDR3 has 13 amino acids. V lost 6 bases, J lost 3 bases, and 4 bases stayed unmatched. CDR3 region: CASSNTGEETQYF. CDR3 DNA: TGTGCCAGCAGCAATACAGGGGAAGAGACCCAGTACTTC.

The chain uses TRBV7-9 and TRBJ2-5, with a possible D match to TRBD2 (6 bases). CDR1 is SEHNR and CDR2 is FQNEAQ in the germline V gene (reference sequence). V shed 5 bases and J shed 5 bases, with 12 bases lying between them. The CDR3 is 13 amino acids. The CDR3 loop is CASSTSNDETQYF. Here the CDR3 DNA reads TGTGCCAGCAGCACTAGCAACGACGAGACCCAGTACTTC.

This clone was seen just once. This chain joins TRBV19 and TRBJ1-1; D is possibly TRBD1 (6 bases). The CDR3 totals 15 residues. The V end was cut by 4 bases, the J end by 5 bases, with 17 bases between. Germline V gene data show CDR1 as LNHDA and CDR2 as SQIVND (reference sequence). This CDR3 reads CASSNGPGARTEAFF. The DNA for the CDR3 is TGTGCCAGTAGTAATGGTCCAGGGGCGAGGACTGAAGCTTTCTTT.

This sequence joins TRBV7-9 and TRBJ2-3, with 7 nucleotides matching TRBD1. There are 14 residues in the CDR3. With 5 bases clipped from V and 2 bases from J, the junction kept 4 bases outside the gene matches. Germline V lookup: CDR1 SEHNR, CDR2 FQNEAQ (reference sequence). The DNA for the CDR3 is TGTGCCAGCAGCCGGGACAGCACCACAGATACGCAGTATTTT. It translates to CASSRDSTTDTQYF.

The chain joins TRBV30 to TRBJ1-3; 8 nucleotides align to TRBD1. The CDR3 runs to 13 residues. With V trimmed by 2 bases and J by 4 bases, 1 base remained unmatched. Looked up from germline, CDR1 is GTSNPN and CDR2 is SVGIG (reference sequence). The CDR3 spells CAWSWDRGNTIYF. Written as DNA, the CDR3 is TGTGCCTGGAGTTGGGACAGGGGAAACACCATATATTTT.

The chain recombines TRBV6-5 with TRBJ2-2; D not resolved. The V end lost 6 bases, the J end lost 6 bases, and 17 bases lay between the germline ends. This CDR3 has 15 amino acids. Germline V gene data show CDR1 as MNHEY and CDR2 as SVGAGI. CDR3 bases: TGTGCCAGCAGGAGTCGGCCAGTAGCCCCCGGGGAGCTGTTTTTT. It codes for CASRSRPVAPGELFF.

The V and J genes are TRBV5-6 and TRBJ2-2, with 9 nucleotides matching TRBD2. CDR3 length equals 16 residues. The V gene end was trimmed by 4 bases and the J gene end by 6 bases; junction bases not matched to a gene: 10. Germline V gene lookup returns CDR1 SGHDT and CDR2 YYEEEE. The CDR3 spells CASSRSGGPNAGELFF. In DNA, the CDR3 is TGTGCCAGCAGCAGGAGCGGGGGGCCTAACGCCGGGGAGCTGTTTTTT.